This T cell receptor beta chain was observed in a study of T cells in Graves' hyperthyroidism and ophthalmopathy. Amplified TCR beta CDR3 regions came from RNA transcripts. A first-round RT-PCR of the TCR CDR3 used the HTBI primer set. TCRdb independently ran MiXCR on the multiplex PCR reads; one entry per CDR3 protein. The sample lists fewer than 350,000 distinct CDR3 sequences, about an eighth occurring once. The CDR3 is 15 residues long. V lost 5 bases, J lost 5 bases, and 15 bases lay in between. The germline V gene encodes CDR1 MNHNS and CDR2 SASEGT. V usage is TRBV6-1 and J usage is TRBJ2-2; D tentatively reads TRBD1 or TRBD2 (7 bases each). The receptor's source is a woman between 40 and 55 years old with Graves' hyperthyroidism. Input material: blood. CDR3 protein: CASSPGGELTGELFF. The CDR3 DNA is TGTGCCAGCAGTCCAGGGGGGGAGTTGACCGGGGAGCTGTTTTTT.